The rows below give T cell receptor beta chains drawn from one sample of a study of blood T cell repertoires in COVID-19. Only in-frame clones appear in the TCRdb table, and some are missing; sequencing was by immunoSEQ multiplex PCR. Here the sample spans more than 200,000 clones, roughly 80% being singletons. Sequenced material: peripheral blood. These TCRs come from a woman of 80 years or more with acute or convalescent COVID-19. Each CDR3 is given with its conserved first and last residue. Fields, in order: CDR3 protein, J gene, D gene, clone size, V gene. A D gene is named only where the DNA matches it firmly. For some rows the clone size is stated as once, few or many, or as a class when expanded; others skip it.

CASSLSGTSGTDTQYF TRBJ2-3 TRBD2 NA TRBV7-3
CASSGSGRGTYEQYF TRBJ2-7 NA NA TRBV25-1
CASSLVWGTEQFF TRBJ2-1 NA NA TRBV7-9
CASSETRGGSTNEKLFF TRBJ1-4 TRBD1 NA TRBV25-1
CASSLGLAGGNEQFF TRBJ2-1 TRBD2 NA TRBV5-1
CSASTGETQYF TRBJ2-5 NA NA TRBV20-1
CASSVGTGGLTEAFF TRBJ1-1 TRBD1 once TRBV9
CASSQDRVRGYTF TRBJ1-2 NA NA TRBV3-1/TRBV3-2
CASSPGTGAGELFF TRBJ2-2 TRBD1 NA TRBV4-3
CASWAGATDTQYF TRBJ2-3 NA NA TRBV6-5
CASSRLSEAFF TRBJ1-1 NA NA TRBV3-1/TRBV3-2
CASSLTGDRGQGGTDTQYF TRBJ2-3 TRBD1 few TRBV18
CASSRGSGGYTF TRBJ1-2 NA NA TRBV7-8
CASSLPGTGIANYGYTF TRBJ1-2 TRBD1 NA TRBV28
CASTTLDVTGELFF TRBJ2-2 NA NA TRBV5-1
CASSPGPPGTGGADTEAFF TRBJ1-1 TRBD1 NA TRBV9
CASGVAGLYNEQFF TRBJ2-1 TRBD2 NA TRBV6-4
CASSYSWGVPDTQYF TRBJ2-3 NA NA TRBV6-5
CASSLSWTAREGYTF TRBJ1-2 NA NA TRBV19
CASSIARGNQPQHF TRBJ1-5 NA NA TRBV19
CASSQVPRASGYEQYF TRBJ2-7 NA NA TRBV3-1/TRBV3-2
CASGKGTGEFEQYF TRBJ2-7 TRBD1 NA TRBV27
CASSPVGGQTLNYGYTF TRBJ1-2 NA NA TRBV7-6
CASSLTSATPETQYF TRBJ2-5 NA NA TRBV7-2
CASSPGGAYEQYF TRBJ2-7 NA NA TRBV3-1/TRBV3-2
CASSYHGRGTEAFF TRBJ1-1 NA NA TRBV6-5
CASSPPSGENTEAFF TRBJ1-1 NA NA TRBV18
CASSLYLLNTEAFF TRBJ1-1 NA NA TRBV7-9
CASSPLAGGSYEQYF TRBJ2-7 TRBD2 NA TRBV5-6
CASSLSPSSYNEQFF TRBJ2-1 NA NA TRBV7-3
CASSRVAYGYTF TRBJ1-2 NA NA TRBV12-3/TRBV12-4
CASSMGAGIGNEQFF TRBJ2-1 NA NA TRBV19
CASSLTQATWGGYTF TRBJ1-2 NA NA TRBV14
CASGGGGNENTIYF TRBJ1-3 NA NA TRBV5-4
CASSRAARDPNEKLFF TRBJ1-4 NA NA TRBV9
CASSNVAGVDVTGELFF TRBJ2-2 NA NA TRBV19
CAWSLGQIDEQFF TRBJ2-1 NA NA TRBV30
CASSLREGLSYEQYF TRBJ2-7 TRBD2 NA TRBV19
CASSPGTATDTQYF TRBJ2-3 NA NA TRBV7-2
CASSPIGSGTDTQYF TRBJ2-3 NA NA TRBV18
CASSQNRLAVGEQYF TRBJ2-7 TRBD2 NA TRBV4-2